These 14 T cell receptor beta chains share one sample of origin, sequenced in a study of control samples from healthy donors and cancer patients. TCRdb keeps only in-frame clones here, not all; method: immunoSEQ multiplex PCR. Of about 150,000 clones in the sample, about 93% were seen once. Material: blood. The receptors derive from a man aged 45-60 years in good health.

The chain carries TRBV5-1 and TRBJ2-2, with 12 bases that match TRBD2. The trim removed 5 bases at V and 5 bases at J, leaving 19 bases unmatched. The CDR3 totals 20 residues. CDR1 is SGHRS and CDR2 is YFSETQ in the germline V gene. The CDR3 DNA sequence: TGCGCCAGCAGTGAGGGGCCTAGCGGGAGGGCCTTGGTCCGGACCGGGGAGCTGTTTTTT. Protein sequence: CASSEGPSGRALVRTGELFF.

Concerning this clone: Because the CDR3's place on the DNA is in doubt, the DNA is left out and the CDR3 is given as listed by TCRdb. This rearrangement joins TRBV6-5 to TRBJ1-5; the D call in the table, TRBD1, was not verified against the DNA. The CDR3 length equals 15 residues, ends included. Germline assignment: CDR1 MNHEY and CDR2 SVGAGI. The CDR3 spells CASSSSGTGYQPQHF.

This sequence joins TRBV10-3 and TRBJ2-1; 13 bases agree with TRBD2. With 3 bases clipped from V and 1 base from J, the junction kept 3 bases outside the gene matches. The CDR3 runs 17 residues. The germline CDR1 and CDR2 sequences are ENHRY and SYGVKD. This chain's CDR3 is CAISETSGRGSYNEQFF. In DNA form, the CDR3 reads TGTGCCATCAGTGAAACTAGCGGGAGGGGATCCTACAATGAGCAGTTCTTC.

V and J are TRBV24-1 and TRBJ2-3; D ambiguous. Germline CDR1 KGHDR, CDR2 SFDVKD. The CDR3 has 11 amino acids. V was clipped by 5 bases and J by 5 bases, with 4 bases between them. The CDR3 sequence: CATSALDTQYF. The CDR3 DNA reads TGTGCCACCAGTGCTCTAGATACGCAGTATTTT.

V gene TRBV5-1 combines with J gene TRBJ2-5; D unresolved. This CDR3 is built from 10 residues. The V end was cut by 6 bases, the J end by 5 bases, with 5 bases between. The germline gives CDR1 SGHRS, CDR2 YFSETQ. The CDR3, as DNA: TGCGCCAGCACTGGGGAGACCCAGTACTTC. Its protein product is CASTGETQYF.

This chain links TRBV2 with TRBJ2-3, with D perhaps given as TRBD1 or TRBD2 (5 bases each). Germline V gene sequence: CDR1 SNHLY, CDR2 FYNNEI. This CDR3 comprises 16 residues. Trimming removed 3 bases at V and 5 bases at J, with 18 bases between. CDR3 sequence (DNA): TGTGCCAGCAGTGAGGTGTGGGGGAAGGGAGAAGATACGCAGTATTTT. It is translated as CASSEVWGKGEDTQYF.

The chain recombines TRBV11-1 with TRBJ1-6; D is unclear. Trimming took off 5 bases at V and 6 bases at J, with 17 bases between the two ends. Germline V gene sequence: CDR1 SGHAT, CDR2 FQDESV (reference sequence). CDR3 length: 16 residues. The CDR3 sequence is CASSPSATISNSPLHF. The DNA for the CDR3 is TGTGCCAGCAGCCCAAGCGCGACGATTAGTAATTCACCCCTCCACTTT.

This sequence joins TRBV6-5 and TRBJ2-2; unclear D gene. CDR1 is MNHEY and CDR2 is SVGAGI in the germline V gene. This CDR3 comprises 15 residues. Trimming removed 6 bases at V and 0 bases at J, with 11 bases between. The CDR3 here is CASRKLTSNTGELFF. The CDR3 coding sequence is TGTGCCAGCAGGAAGTTAACATCGAACACCGGGGAGCTGTTTTTT.

The rearrangement joins TRBV5-5 to TRBJ2-5, with 9 positions matching TRBD1. V gave up 3 bases and J gave up 2 bases; unmatched junction bases: 8. CDR3 length equals 16 residues. Germline CDR1 SGHKS, CDR2 YYEKEE (reference sequence). For the CDR3, the DNA is TGTGCCAGCAGCTCCGACGCCGGGACAGGGCAAGAGACCCAGTACTTC. It is translated as CASSSDAGTGQETQYF. Supplemented by reference TRBV5-5 and TRBJ2-5, the full variable domain reads DAGVTQSPTHLIKTRGQQVTLRCSPISGHKSVSWYQQVLGQGPQFIFQYYEKEERGRGNFPDRFSARQFPNYSSELNVNALLLGDSALYLCASSSDAGTGQETQYFGPGTRLLVL.

This clone showed up just a few times. The rearrangement joins TRBV7-9 to TRBJ1-5, with D hard to call. V lost 1 base and J 9 bases, leaving 10 bases between the germline ends. Germline-derived CDR1 and CDR2 are SEHNR and FQNEAQ (reference sequence). The CDR3 extends over 13 amino acids. The CDR3, as DNA: TGTGCCAGCAGCTTAGGGCCCTATACGCCCCAGCATTTT. Its protein is CASSLGPYTPQHF.

The V and J genes are TRBV9 and TRBJ1-3; tentative D call: TRBD1 (6 bases). The CDR3 spans 15 residues. Germline loops: CDR1 SGDLS, CDR2 YYNGEE. V dropped 0 bases and J dropped 4 bases, with 11 bases sitting between them. The chain's CDR3 is CASSVATGWGNTIYF. CDR3 DNA: TGTGCCAGCAGCGTAGCCACAGGGTGGGGAAACACCATATATTTT.

V is TRBV28 and J is TRBJ1-5; 10 nucleotides line up with TRBD1. The ends lost 2 bases at V and 6 bases at J; junction bases unmatched: 4. Looked up from germline, CDR1 is MDHEN and CDR2 is SYDVKM. This CDR3 has 15 residues. The CDR3 sequence is CASSLGGTGAQPQHF. CDR3 in DNA: TGTGCCAGCAGTTTAGGGGGGACAGGGGCTCAGCCCCAGCATTTT.

This rearrangement joins TRBV28 to TRBJ1-2; 9 bases line up with TRBD1. The CDR3 totals 15 residues. CDR1 is MDHEN and CDR2 is SYDVKM in the germline V gene. V trimming: 2 bases; J trimming: 7 bases; junction bases outside the gene matches: 8. CDR3: CASSLGGRDRVGYTF. As DNA, the CDR3 is TGTGCCAGCAGTTTAGGGGGACGGGACAGGGTTGGCTACACCTTC.

In regard to this clone: Germline is not matched at one junction end, which may reflect a read error. The chain recombines TRBV30 with TRBJ2-3, with TRBD1 matching over 7 bases. Germline lookup yields CDR1 GTSNPN and CDR2 SVGIG (reference sequence). The CDR3 loop spans 15 amino acids. The CDR3 loop reads CAWTRQGAFTDTQYF. The CDR3, as DNA: TGTGCATGGACCCGACAGGGCGCCTTCACAGATACGCAGTATTTT. Full variable domain (rest looked up from reference TRBV30 and TRBJ2-3): SQTIHQWPATLVQPVGSPLSLECTVEGTSNPNLYWYRQAAGRGLQLLFYSVGIGQISSEVPQNLSASRPQDRQFILSSKKLLLSDSGFYLCAWTRQGAFTDTQYFGPGTRLTVL.